Below, 22 T cell receptor beta chains from the same sample are listed, as sequenced in a study of blood T cell repertoires in COVID-19. The table came from immunoSEQ multiplex PCR; TCRdb's copy has only in-frame clones and leaves some out. The table lists about 68,000 clones, 91% of them singletons. The sequencing input was peripheral blood. The origin of the receptors is a man aged 50 to 60 with COVID-19, enrolled during active disease.

The gene calls are TRBV19 and TRBJ2-2; 7 bases align to TRBD2. Looked up from germline, CDR1 is LNHDA and CDR2 is SQIVND (reference sequence). CDR3 size: 15 residues. After removal of 6 bases from V and 3 bases from J, the junction contained 7 bases not matched to a gene. The CDR3 sequence: CASRVGGPDTGELFF. CDR3 bases: TGTGCCAGTAGGGTGGGAGGGCCCGACACCGGGGAGCTGTTTTTT.

There are a few counts of this clone. The chain couples TRBV4-3 to TRBJ2-7; D is perhaps TRBD1 (5 bases). Trimming shortened V by 0 bases and J by 2 bases, and 8 bases separated the two germline ends. The CDR3 runs 14 residues. Germline V gives CDR1 LGHNA, CDR2 YSLEER. The CDR3 DNA reads as TGCGCCAGCAGCCAAGATCGACAGACCTACGAGCAGTACTTC. Its translation: CASSQDRQTYEQYF.

This chain connects TRBV19 to TRBJ2-2; D is possibly TRBD1 (5 bases). CDR3 length: 14 amino acids. V dropped 5 bases and J dropped 0 bases, with 7 bases sitting between them. CDR1 LNHDA and CDR2 SQIVND come from the germline V gene (reference sequence). DNA for the CDR3: TGTGCCAGTAGTGACAGACCGAACACCGGGGAGCTGTTTTTT. It codes for CASSDRPNTGELFF.

The chain is built from TRBV7-3 and TRBJ2-3; D gene uncertain. Germline CDR1 reads SGHTA; CDR2 reads FQGTGA. With 1 base removed from V and 4 bases from J, the gap between germline ends came to 9 bases. This CDR3 spans 14 amino acids. The CDR3 here is CASSLIADPDTQYF. CDR3 sequence (DNA): TGTGCCAGCAGCTTAATTGCGGATCCAGATACGCAGTATTTT. Filled out from reference TRBV7-3 and TRBJ2-3, the complete variable domain reads GAGVSQTPSNKVTEKGKYVELRCDPISGHTALYWYRQSLGQGPEFLIYFQGTGAADDSGLPNDRFFAVRPEGSVSTLKIQRTERGDSAVYLCASSLIADPDTQYFGPGTRLTVL.

This clone has a single count. The rearrangement uses TRBV6-5 and TRBJ1-1, with TRBD1 matching 9 bases. The V gene end was trimmed by 5 bases and the J gene end by 7 bases; junction bases not matched to a gene: 5. The CDR3 covers 13 residues. Germline CDR1 MNHEY, CDR2 SVGAGI. The CDR3: CASSRTGGGEAFF. The CDR3 DNA follows: TGTGCCAGCAGTCGTACAGGGGGCGGTGAAGCTTTCTTT.

V gene TRBV6-1 combines with J gene TRBJ2-7; 10 nucleotides line up with TRBD2. Unmatched junction bases numbered 4, after V lost 1 base and J lost 4 bases. The germline V gene has CDR1 MNHNS and CDR2 SASEGT. CDR3 length: 15 amino acids. The CDR3 spells CASSEEASGSYEQYF. The CDR3 DNA reads as TGTGCCAGCAGTGAAGAGGCTAGCGGGAGTTACGAGCAGTACTTC.

The genes are TRBV15 and TRBJ1-2; perhaps TRBD1 as D (5 bases). V was pared by 1 base and J by 2 bases, with 11 bases between. CDR1 LNHNV and CDR2 YYDKDF come from the germline V gene (reference sequence). The CDR3 has 15 residues. Here the CDR3 DNA reads TGTGCCACCAGCAGAGGGAGCGGGGGGAACTATGGCTACACCTTC. This encodes CATSRGSGGNYGYTF.

The V call is TRBV5-1, the J call TRBJ2-7; 12 nucleotides agree with TRBD1. Germline loops: CDR1 SGHRS, CDR2 YFSETQ. CDR3 size: 15 residues. J was trimmed by 2 bases and V by 4 bases; bases with no gene match: 4. In nucleotides, the CDR3 is TGCGCCAGCAGCAGGGGACAGGGGGCTCCCTACGAGCAGTACTTC. Residues: CASSRGQGAPYEQYF.

CDR3 amino acids: CASSLAGGGPAEAFF. As DNA, the CDR3 is TGTGCCAGCAGCTTAGCCGGCGGGGGGCCTGCTGAAGCTTTCTTT. This chain connects TRBV7-9 to TRBJ1-1, with D possibly matching TRBD1 (6 bases). This CDR3 spans 15 amino acids. Germline lookup yields CDR1 SEHNR and CDR2 FQNEAQ (reference sequence). V shed 0 bases and J shed 6 bases, with 14 bases lying between them.

The chain uses TRBV28 and TRBJ2-3; 8 nucleotides line up with TRBD1. This CDR3 is 15 amino acids long. Germline V CDR1 and CDR2: MDHEN, SYDVKM. The ends lost 5 bases at V and 5 bases at J; junction bases unmatched: 9. The CDR3 spells CASSPTTGAKDTQYF. CDR3 coding DNA: TGTGCCAGCAGTCCCACGACAGGGGCGAAAGATACGCAGTATTTT.

The rearrangement uses TRBV1 and TRBJ1-5; the table's D call TRBD1 went unverified against the DNA. TRBV1 is marked as a pseudogene. The CDR3 spans 16 residues. The CDR3 region is CTSSQVHRERYQPQHF. The CDR3 coding sequence is TGCACCAGCAGCCAAGTTCACAGGGAAAGATATCAGCCCCAGCATTTT.

The gene calls are TRBV15 and TRBJ1-5; D call uncertain. The CDR3 consists of 14 residues. Trimming removed 0 bases at V and 2 bases at J, with 5 bases between. Germline CDR1 LNHNV, CDR2 YYDKDF (reference sequence). CDR3 region: CATSRERGNQPQHF. The DNA for the CDR3 is TGTGCCACCAGCAGAGAGCGGGGCAATCAGCCCCAGCATTTT.

The chain links TRBV5-5 to TRBJ2-7, with 8 positions matching TRBD1. CDR1 is SGHKS and CDR2 is YYEKEE in the germline V gene (reference sequence). The CDR3 covers 15 residues. Trimming took 4 bases from V and 4 from J; bases not matched to a gene: 10. CDR3 in amino acids: CASSLTGEVRYEQYV. The CDR3 region has the DNA TGTGCCAGCAGCCTGACAGGGGAAGTAAGGTACGAGCAGTACGTC.

The V and J genes are TRBV7-2 and TRBJ1-6; tentatively, D is TRBD1 (5 bases). V lost 5 bases and J 7 bases, leaving 18 bases between the germline ends. CDR1 is SGHTA and CDR2 is FQGNSA in the germline V gene. This CDR3 is built from 16 residues. Here the CDR3 DNA reads TGTGCCAGCAGCCCCACCCGGGACTTAAGCAATTCACCCCTCCACTTT. The encoded protein is CASSPTRDLSNSPLHF.

This clone was found once. The CDR3 nucleotides are TGTGCCACCAGCAGAGATCCCGGGCGGGCACTGAGTGAAAAACTGTTTTTT. This encodes CATSRDPGRALSEKLFF. The J gene is TRBJ1-4, the V gene TRBV15; no firm D call. The CDR3 loop spans 17 amino acids. The ends were cut back, 0 bases at V and 7 bases at J, with 18 bases in the middle. Germline CDR1 reads LNHNV; CDR2 reads YYDKDF (reference sequence).

The rearrangement uses TRBV27 and TRBJ2-3; the D gene is possibly TRBD2 (6 bases). This CDR3 spans 13 amino acids. Germline CDR1 and CDR2: MNHEY and SMNVEV (reference sequence). The V gene lost 3 bases and the J gene lost 5 bases, with 9 bases spanning the gap. CDR3 in DNA: TGTGCCAGCAGTTTGCGGGAAGGAGATACGCAGTATTTT. It encodes CASSLREGDTQYF.

This sequence joins TRBV9 and TRBJ2-1; D is ambiguous. The V end was cut by 5 bases, the J end by 4 bases, with 10 bases between. CDR1 and CDR2 (germline): SGDLS, YYNGEE. This CDR3 spans 13 amino acids. The CDR3 nucleotides are TGTGCCAGCAGTGCCAGGTTATACAATGAGCAGTTCTTC. Protein sequence: CASSARLYNEQFF.

The chain recombines TRBV29-1 with TRBJ2-3, with TRBD2 as a possible D gene (6 bases). Looked up from germline, CDR1 is SQVTM and CDR2 is ANQGSEA. The CDR3 sequence is 14 residues long. The V end was cut by 3 bases, the J end by 2 bases, with 12 bases between. The chain's CDR3 is CSVDASAYTDTQYF. CDR3 bases: TGCAGCGTTGATGCTAGCGCGTACACAGATACGCAGTATTTT.

The chain employs TRBV18 and TRBJ2-5; 8 bases are a match to TRBD1. V was clipped by 3 bases and J by 1 base; unmatched bases: 7. The V gene's germline CDR1 is KGHSH and CDR2 LQKENI. The CDR3 extends over 16 amino acids. In DNA, the CDR3 is TGTGCCAGCTCACCCGGGACAGGTTATTCCCAAGAGACCCAGTACTTC. This encodes CASSPGTGYSQETQYF.

The chain has TRBV30 and TRBJ2-5; no clear D gene. The germline gives CDR1 GTSNPN, CDR2 SVGIG (reference sequence). V was shortened by 1 base and J by 4 bases, with 10 bases between the two germline ends. CDR3 length: 13 residues. The CDR3, as DNA: TGTGCCTGGAGTGGGGTAGCCAGAGAGACCCAGTACTTC. Amino acids: CAWSGVARETQYF.

In its sample, this clone was seen once. This chain connects TRBV18 to TRBJ1-1, with 11 bases fitting TRBD1. The germline V gene has CDR1 KGHSH and CDR2 LQKENI. CDR3 length: 16 amino acids. The ends lost 8 bases at V and 4 bases at J; junction bases unmatched: 12. The CDR3 DNA follows: TGTGCCAGCAGAAGGACAGGGGGCCTGGGGGGCACTGAAGCTTTCTTT. It yields the protein CASRRTGGLGGTEAFF.

V gene TRBV4-1 combines with J gene TRBJ2-1; a possible D gene is TRBD1 (5 bases). Germline V CDR1 and CDR2: MGHRA, YSYEKL. Trimming stripped 0 bases from V and 5 bases from J, with 8 bases between. The CDR3 spans 14 residues. CDR3 sequence: CASSQDKGNNEQFF. The CDR3 coding sequence is TGCGCCAGCAGCCAAGATAAGGGGAACAATGAGCAGTTCTTC.